Presented here are 27 T cell receptor beta chains from one specimen sequenced in a study of cytomegalovirus exposure and HLA in healthy donors. PCR involved 60 Vbeta and 13 Jbeta primers. This table comes from immunoSEQ multiplex PCR, and its TCRdb copy is limited to in-frame clones, with some not included. The sample consists of 140,000 to 150,000 clones, roughly 82% of them appearing once. The sequenced material came from PBMCs. The receptors stem from a man aged 30 to 39 in good health and CMV-seronegative.

The genes are TRBV5-1 and TRBJ1-1; no reliable D call. CDR1 is SGHRS, CDR2 YFSETQ, per germline. Trimming pared 5 bases from V and 2 bases from J, leaving 16 bases between. CDR3 length equals 15 residues. The DNA of the CDR3 is TGCGCCAGCAGAACCTACAGTGGGCCTAACACTGAAGCTTTCTTT. This translates into CASRTYSGPNTEAFF.

A remark on this clone: Other DNA sequences in this sample translate to the same CDR3. In nucleotides, the CDR3 is TGTGCCAGCCGGGGAGGGGACGAGCAGTACTTC. Translation: CASRGGDEQYF. V is TRBV2 and J is TRBJ2-7; 7 bases fit TRBD2. Losses at the gene ends were 8 bases for V and 5 bases for J; bases not matched to a gene: 3. There are 11 residues in the CDR3. Germline loops: CDR1 SNHLY, CDR2 FYNNEI.

The rearrangement links TRBV6-5 to TRBJ2-3; 12 bases are a match to TRBD2. CDR3 size: 16 residues. The J segment lost 8 bases and the V segment lost 0 bases, leaving 6 bases of the junction unmatched. The germline V gene encodes CDR1 MNHEY and CDR2 SVGAGI. The CDR3 protein is CASSYSPSGRAATQYF. CDR3 coding DNA: TGTGCCAGCAGTTACTCCCCTAGCGGGAGGGCAGCTACGCAGTATTTT.

A note on this clone: This CDR3 is also generated by other DNA sequences in the sample. This rearrangement joins TRBV18 to TRBJ2-3; 8 bases agree with TRBD1. Germline values: CDR1 KGHSH, CDR2 LQKENI. V gave up 4 bases and J gave up 2 bases; unmatched junction bases: 5. The CDR3 length is 15 residues. The CDR3 region is CASSRGQGYTDTQYF. The CDR3 region has the DNA TGTGCCAGCTCACGAGGACAGGGTTACACAGATACGCAGTATTTT.

This chain connects TRBV7-9 to TRBJ1-1; D not certain. Looked up from germline, CDR1 is SEHNR and CDR2 is FQNEAQ (reference sequence). The CDR3 spans 16 residues. Between the trimmed V and J ends, which lost 0 bases and 6 bases, there was a span of 17 bases. Written as DNA, the CDR3 is TGTGCCAGCAGCTTAGCGTTCCTCATGCTAGCCTCTGAAGCTTTCTTT. Its translation: CASSLAFLMLASEAFF. Supplemented by reference TRBV7-9 and TRBJ1-1, the full variable domain reads DTGVSQNPRHKITKRGQNVTFRCDPISEHNRLYWYRQTLGQGPEFLTYFQNEAQLEKSRLLSDRFSAERPKGSFSTLEIQRTEQGDSAMYLCASSLAFLMLASEAFFGQGTRLTVV.

The chain recombines TRBV10-2 with TRBJ1-1; maybe TRBD1 (5 bases). Trimming pared 9 bases from V and 4 bases from J, leaving 9 bases between. Germline CDR1 WSHSY, CDR2 SAAADI. The CDR3 runs to 11 residues. The CDR3 loop is CASQGSTEAFF. The CDR3 DNA reads as TGCGCCAGTCAGGGTTCCACTGAAGCTTTCTTT.

This rearrangement joins TRBV27 to TRBJ1-2, with 7 nucleotides matching TRBD1. The V gene's germline CDR1 is MNHEY and CDR2 SMNVEV (reference sequence). The ends lost 2 bases at V and 7 bases at J; junction bases unmatched: 16. The CDR3 sequence is 17 residues long. CDR3 in DNA: TGTGCCAGCAGTTTAGGGTTTGGCAGGGGGGATTTGGGTGGCTACACCTTC. Translating it yields CASSLGFGRGDLGGYTF.

The rearrangement joins TRBV11-3 to TRBJ2-3, with 11 bases that match TRBD1. Per germline, CDR1 SGHNT and CDR2 YENEEA. The CDR3 extends over 18 amino acids. The V gene end was trimmed by 5 bases and the J gene end by 4 bases; junction bases not matched to a gene: 14. The CDR3 loop reads CASSPGTRGQGVADTQYF. The DNA of the CDR3 is TGTGCCAGCAGCCCCGGGACTCGGGGACAGGGGGTCGCAGATACGCAGTATTTT.

This clone was observed a few times. The J gene is TRBJ2-2, the V gene TRBV7-9; possible D gene TRBD2, 5 bases. V was shortened by 7 bases and J by 7 bases, with 10 bases between the two germline ends. The CDR3 has 12 residues. Germline V gene data show CDR1 as SEHNR and CDR2 as FQNEAQ (reference sequence). The CDR3 loop is CASIRTYGELFF. CDR3 DNA sequence: TGTGCCAGCATCCGGACTTACGGGGAGCTGTTTTTT.

The gene calls are TRBV19 and TRBJ1-2, with TRBD1 identical over 7 bases. Unmatched junction bases numbered 9, after V lost 5 bases and J lost 3 bases. The CDR3 spans 15 residues. In germline, CDR1 is LNHDA, CDR2 SQIVND (reference sequence). CDR3 in DNA: TGTGCCAGTAGTGGACGACAGGGTAACGACTATGGCTACACCTTC. Its protein is CASSGRQGNDYGYTF.

The chain employs TRBV6-1 and TRBJ1-1; no clear D. Germline V lookup: CDR1 MNHNS, CDR2 SASEGT. This CDR3 comprises 13 residues. The V gene lost 5 bases and the J gene lost 3 bases, with 10 bases spanning the gap. The CDR3, as DNA: TGTGCCAGCAGTAGACACCGACACACTGAAGCTTTCTTT. Translating gives CASSRHRHTEAFF.

The chain couples TRBV12-5 to TRBJ2-5; 10 bases agree with TRBD2. V dropped 1 base and J dropped 5; count of bases not matched to a gene: 4. The germline V gene has CDR1 LGHNT and CDR2 FRNRAP. CDR3 length: 15 amino acids. The DNA for the CDR3 is TGTGCTAGTGGTTTGGACGGGACTAGCGCGGAGACCCAGTACTTC. Residues: CASGLDGTSAETQYF.

The rearrangement links TRBV28 to TRBJ1-2; D is unclear. This CDR3 contains 15 residues. Trimming stripped 5 bases from V and 9 bases from J, with 22 bases between. CDR1 and CDR2 from the germline V gene are MDHEN and SYDVKM. CDR3 sequence reads: CASSTLEGGSLSYTF. DNA for the CDR3: TGTGCCAGCAGTACCCTTGAGGGAGGATCACTTAGCTACACCTTC.

The chain combines TRBV5-1 with TRBJ2-7, with D perhaps matching TRBD2 (7 bases). Trimming stripped 4 bases from V and 6 bases from J, with 17 bases between. This CDR3 has 14 residues. Per the germline V gene, CDR1 is SGHRS and CDR2 is YFSETQ. DNA of the CDR3: TGCGCCAGCAGCAGGCCGGGGGGCCTTGGCGAGCAGTACTTC. Translation: CASSRPGGLGEQYF.

This clone has just one count. This chain connects TRBV5-1 to TRBJ2-5; D gene unclear. Germline V CDR1 and CDR2: SGHRS, YFSETQ. The V gene lost 4 bases and the J gene lost 0 bases, with 16 bases spanning the gap. This CDR3 is 16 amino acids long. The chain's CDR3 is CASSIGSPTYQETQYF. CDR3 bases: TGCGCCAGCAGCATCGGTAGCCCAACCTACCAAGAGACCCAGTACTTC. The entire variable domain, with the rest obtained from reference TRBV5-1 and TRBJ2-5, is as follows: KAGVTQTPRYLIKTRGQQVTLSCSPISGHRSVSWYQQTPGQGLQFLFEYFSETQRNKGNFPGRFSGRQFSNSRSEMNVSTLELGDSALYLCASSIGSPTYQETQYFGPGTRLLVL.

The J gene is TRBJ1-1, the V gene TRBV6-4, with 9 positions matching TRBD1. The J segment lost 1 base and the V segment lost 6 bases, leaving 0 bases of the junction unmatched. Germline V gives CDR1 MRHNA, CDR2 SNTAGT. The CDR3 loop spans 13 amino acids. CDR3: CASRDRGNTEAFF. The CDR3 DNA is TGTGCCAGCAGGGACAGGGGGAACACTGAAGCTTTCTTT.

The chain is built from TRBV2 and TRBJ1-1; D gene ambiguous. The CDR3 is 14 residues long. Between the trimmed V and J ends, which lost 7 bases and 1 base, there was a span of 13 bases. Germline V gene lookup returns CDR1 SNHLY and CDR2 FYNNEI. The CDR3: CASTLSRGNTEAFF. The DNA of the CDR3 is TGTGCCAGCACCCTCTCGCGGGGGAACACTGAAGCTTTCTTT. The full variable domain, with the rest looked up from reference TRBV2 and TRBJ1-1, is EPEVTQTPSHQVTQMGQEVILRCVPISNHLYFYWYRQILGQKVEFLVSFYNNEISEKSEIFDDQFSVERPDGSNFTLKIRSTKLEDSAMYFCASTLSRGNTEAFFGQGTRLTVV.

This chain connects TRBV18 to TRBJ1-5; a possible D gene is TRBD1 (5 bases). This CDR3 is 13 amino acids long. The V gene's germline CDR1 is KGHSH and CDR2 LQKENI. Trimming removed 3 bases from V and 5 bases from J, with 8 bases in between. The CDR3 nucleotides are TGTGCCAGCTCACCGGGACTATATCAGCCCCAGCATTTT. Translating it yields CASSPGLYQPQHF.

The chain links TRBV29-1 to TRBJ2-7; TRBD2 agrees at 7 bases. The germline V gene has CDR1 SQVTM and CDR2 ANQGSEA. The CDR3 consists of 14 residues. V trimming: 7 bases; J trimming: 2 bases; junction bases outside the gene matches: 11. CDR3 protein: CSAMGSGRAYEQYF. The CDR3 DNA reads TGCAGCGCAATGGGGTCAGGGAGGGCCTACGAGCAGTACTTC.

The chain recombines TRBV2 with TRBJ1-1; no clear D gene. V shed 3 bases and J shed 7 bases, with 6 bases lying between them. This CDR3 comprises 11 residues. Germline assignment: CDR1 SNHLY and CDR2 FYNNEI. The CDR3 DNA sequence: TGTGCCAGCAGTGAGTACGGTGAAGCTTTCTTT. Amino acid sequence: CASSEYGEAFF.

The rearrangement uses TRBV9 and TRBJ2-6; the match to TRBD1 covers 9 bases. Germline-derived CDR1 and CDR2 are SGDLS and YYNGEE. The V segment lost 3 bases and the J segment 0 bases; nucleotides outside the gene matches: 16. The length of the CDR3 is 21 residues. CDR3 protein: CASSGSPGQGHRGSGANVLTF. The DNA of the CDR3 is TGTGCCAGCAGCGGGAGCCCGGGACAGGGACACCGTGGCTCTGGGGCCAACGTCCTGACTTTC.

This clone was detected only a few times. Other DNA variants within this sample encode the same CDR3. In DNA form, the CDR3 reads TGTGCCAGCAGCGTAGCCGGGGGGCTGAAGGAGACCCAGTACTTC. Translation gives CASSVAGGLKETQYF. The chain employs TRBV9 and TRBJ2-5; D is perhaps TRBD2 (7 bases). Trimming took 0 bases from V and 5 from J, leaving 14 bases between them. CDR3 length equals 15 residues. The V gene's germline CDR1 is SGDLS and CDR2 YYNGEE.

The chain joins TRBV7-9 to TRBJ1-5; maybe TRBD1 (5 bases). Trimming shortened V by 4 bases and J by 6 bases, and 13 bases separated the two germline ends. The CDR3 has 14 amino acids. In germline, CDR1 is SEHNR, CDR2 FQNEAQ (reference sequence). CDR3 loop: CASSYAGRGQPQHF. CDR3 in DNA: TGTGCCAGCAGCTATGCGGGGAGGGGTCAGCCCCAGCATTTT.

This clone was counted a few times. The chain links TRBV6-1 to TRBJ1-1, with TRBD1 matching over 7 bases. CDR1 and CDR2 (germline): MNHNS, SASEGT. CDR3 length equals 14 residues. V was clipped by 5 bases and J by 0 bases; unmatched bases: 3. CDR3 residues: CASSRDRVNTEAFF. Here the CDR3 DNA reads TGTGCCAGCAGTCGCGACAGGGTGAACACTGAAGCTTTCTTT.

This rearrangement joins TRBV28 to TRBJ1-2; a weak D match, TRBD1 (5 bases). V was pared by 5 bases and J by 3 bases, with 13 bases between. The CDR3 has 14 amino acids. Per the germline V gene, CDR1 is MDHEN and CDR2 is SYDVKM. The DNA of the CDR3 is TGTGCCAGCAGTAGCGGGGGGTCCCACTATGGCTACACCTTC. This codes for CASSSGGSHYGYTF.

V usage is TRBV15 and J usage is TRBJ2-7, with a weak D call TRBD2 (6 bases). V lost 0 bases, J lost 4 bases, and 10 bases lay in between. Germline V CDR1 and CDR2: LNHNV, YYDKDF (reference sequence). The CDR3 has 14 residues. CDR3 region: CATSREGGPYEQYF. CDR3 DNA sequence: TGTGCCACCAGCAGAGAGGGGGGACCATACGAGCAGTACTTC.

The chain couples TRBV5-4 to TRBJ1-6, with D uncertain. There are 14 residues in the CDR3. Trimming removed 0 bases from V and 4 bases from J, with 5 bases in between. CDR1 and CDR2 from the germline V gene are SGHNT and YYREEE (reference sequence). The DNA for the CDR3 is TGTGCCAGCAGCTTGGACAGTTATAATTCACCCCTCCACTTT. Translating it yields CASSLDSYNSPLHF.